The T cell receptor (beta chain) under discussion was sequenced for a study of blood T cells in healthy people across ages. A second about 7 to 12 cycle PCR used barcoded and J-beta primers. A single record per CDR3 protein comes from TCRdb applying MiXCR to the 5' RACE reads. The profile shows just under 750,000 distinct CDR3 sequences, about a fifth of them singletons. The length of the CDR3 is 11 residues. V shed 8 bases and J 13 bases; nucleotides not matched to a gene: 5. Germline V gene data show CDR1 as SGHAT and CDR2 as FQNNGV. The sample comprised blood. This chain uses TRBV11-2 with TRBJ2-1; TRBD2 matches at 10 bases. This receptor was identified in a man between 65 and 80 years old in good health. This chain's CDR3 is CASSIAGGQFF. The CDR3 DNA follows: TGTGCCAGCTCTATAGCGGGAGGTCAGTTCTTC.